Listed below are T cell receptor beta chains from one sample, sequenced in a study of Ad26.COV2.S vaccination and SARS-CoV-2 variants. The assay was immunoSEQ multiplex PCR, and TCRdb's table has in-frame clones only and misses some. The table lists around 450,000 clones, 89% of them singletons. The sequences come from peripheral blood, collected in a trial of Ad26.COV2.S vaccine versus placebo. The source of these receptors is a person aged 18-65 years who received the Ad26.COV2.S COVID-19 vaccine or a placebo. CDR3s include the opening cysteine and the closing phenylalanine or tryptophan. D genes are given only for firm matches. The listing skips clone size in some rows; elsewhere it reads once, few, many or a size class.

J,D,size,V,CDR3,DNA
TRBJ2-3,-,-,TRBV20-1,CNTDTQYF,TGCAACACAGATACGCAGTATTTT
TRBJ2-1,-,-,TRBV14,CASSQEGGKHEQFF,TGTGCCAGCAGCCAAGAAGGCGGGAAGCATGAGCAGTTCTTC
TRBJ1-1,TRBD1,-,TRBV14,CASSQEWGQGVPEAFF,TGTGCCAGCAGCCAAGAATGGGGACAGGGAGTCCCTGAAGCTTTCTTT
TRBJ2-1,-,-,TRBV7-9,CASSPRWVSTKYNEQFF,TGTGCCAGCAGCCCTAGATGGGTTTCAACGAAATACAATGAGCAGTTCTTC
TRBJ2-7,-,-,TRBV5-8,CASSFRTTLPYEQYF,TGTGCCAGCAGCTTCCGCACAACACTTCCCTACGAGCAGTACTTC
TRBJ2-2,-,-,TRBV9,CASSVGWGANAGELFF,TGTGCCAGCAGCGTAGGGTGGGGTGCAAACGCCGGGGAGCTGTTTTTT
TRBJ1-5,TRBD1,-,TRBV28,CASSLGIGQGPDQPQHF,TGTGCCAGCAGTTTAGGAATCGGACAGGGACCGGATCAGCCCCAGCATTTT
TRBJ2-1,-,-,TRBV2,CASSEESYNEQFF,TGTGCCAGCAGTGAGGAGTCCTACAATGAGCAGTTCTTC
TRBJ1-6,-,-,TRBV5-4,CASSKKGLGSPLHF,TGTGCCAGCAGCAAAAAAGGGTTAGGCTCACCCCTCCACTTT
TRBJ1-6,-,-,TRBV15,CATSRGREGNSPLHF,TGTGCCACCAGCAGAGGCCGGGAGGGGAATTCACCCCTCCACTTT
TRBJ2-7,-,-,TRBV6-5,CASRTLAVAYEQYF,TGTGCCAGCAGGACCCTAGCAGTTGCCTACGAGCAGTACTTC
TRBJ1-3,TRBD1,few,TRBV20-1,CSASGTAGNTIYF,TGCAGTGCCAGTGGGACAGCTGGAAACACCATATATTTT
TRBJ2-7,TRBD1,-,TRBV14,CASSRYRGNYEQYF,TGTGCCAGCAGCCGATACAGGGGTAACTACGAGCAGTACTTC
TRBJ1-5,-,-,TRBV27,CASRTSAGPQHF,TGTGCCAGCAGGACATCGGCGGGCCCCCAGCATTTT
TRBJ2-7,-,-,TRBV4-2,CASSQDLGAGYEQYF,TGTGCCAGCAGCCAAGATCTGGGGGCGGGGTACGAGCAGTACTTC
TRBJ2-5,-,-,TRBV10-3,CAISEPQETQYF,TGTGCCATCAGTGAGCCCCAGGAGACCCAGTACTTC
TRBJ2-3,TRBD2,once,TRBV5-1,CASSLVAGGRSTDTQYF,TGCGCCAGCAGCTTGGTGGCGGGGGGGCGATCCACAGATACGCAGTATTTT
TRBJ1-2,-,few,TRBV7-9,CASSPRRGSAYGYTF,TGTGCCAGCAGCCCGCGGCGGGGGAGTGCCTATGGCTACACCTTC
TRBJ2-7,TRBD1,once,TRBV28,CASNEGASYEQYF,TGTGCCAGCAATGAGGGGGCGTCTTACGAGCAGTACTTC
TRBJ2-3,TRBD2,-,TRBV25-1,CASSEPGLGVDTQYF,TGTGCCAGCAGTGAACCGGGACTAGGAGTAGATACGCAGTATTTT
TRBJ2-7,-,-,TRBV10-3,CAISESGTSYEQYF,TGTGCCATCAGTGAGTCCGGCACGTCCTACGAGCAGTACTTC
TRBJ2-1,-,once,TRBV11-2,CASRRTGFLDEQFF,TGTGCCAGCAGACGAACGGGTTTTTTGGATGAGCAGTTCTTC
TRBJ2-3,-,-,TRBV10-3,CAISGSPTDTQYF,TGTGCCATCAGTGGTAGCCCGACAGATACGCAGTATTTT
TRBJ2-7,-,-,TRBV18,CASSPRLSLGQSSYEQYF,TGTGCCAGCTCACCCAGGCTATCCCTTGGACAGAGCTCCTACGAGCAGTACTTC
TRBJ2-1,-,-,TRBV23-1,CASRKRLEINEQFF,TGCGCCAGCAGGAAGAGACTAGAGATTAATGAGCAGTTCTTC
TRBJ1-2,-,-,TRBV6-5,CASSPPGGYTF,TGTGCCAGCAGCCCCCCAGGTGGCTACACCTTC
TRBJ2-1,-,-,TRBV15,CATSLGSQRAGNYNEQFF,TGTGCCACCAGCCTTGGGTCTCAGAGAGCAGGCAACTACAATGAGCAGTTCTTC
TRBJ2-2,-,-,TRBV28,CASSFSGELFF,TGTGCCAGCAGTTTTAGCGGGGAGCTGTTTTTT
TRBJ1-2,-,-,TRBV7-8,CASSLVAGTDYGYTF,TGTGCCAGCAGCTTAGTCGCCGGGACGGACTATGGCTACACCTTC
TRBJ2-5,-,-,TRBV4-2,CASSQGVTSQETQYF,TGTGCCAGCAGCCAAGGGGTCACTAGTCAGGAGACCCAGTACTTC
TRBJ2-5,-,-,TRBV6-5,CASSLIPQETQYF,TGTGCCAGCAGTCTTATCCCACAAGAGACCCAGTACTTC
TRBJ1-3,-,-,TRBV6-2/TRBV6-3,CASSRTASGNTIYF,TGTGCCAGCAGTCGGACAGCCTCTGGAAACACCATATATTTT
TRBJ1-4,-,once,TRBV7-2,CASSFRLRLKGGEKLFF,TGTGCCAGCAGCTTCCGCCTAAGATTAAAAGGGGGTGAAAAACTGTTTTTT
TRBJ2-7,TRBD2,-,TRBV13,CASSPGTSGFTYEQYF,TGTGCCAGCAGCCCGGGGACTAGCGGATTTACCTACGAGCAGTACTTC
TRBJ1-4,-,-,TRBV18,CASSPIGVLADEKLFF,TGTGCCAGCTCACCGATCGGTGTTTTGGCAGATGAAAAACTGTTTTTT
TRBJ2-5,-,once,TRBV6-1,CASSDRRTSRETQYF,TGTGCCAGCAGTGACAGACGGACCTCCCGAGAGACCCAGTACTTC
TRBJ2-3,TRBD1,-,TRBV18,CASSPPQGGTDTQYF,TGTGCCAGCTCACCACCCCAGGGGGGCACAGATACGCAGTATTTT
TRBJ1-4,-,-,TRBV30,CAWSGQHPRANEKLFF,TGTGCCTGGAGTGGCCAACACCCCAGAGCTAATGAAAAACTGTTTTTT
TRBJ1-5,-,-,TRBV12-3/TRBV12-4,CASSRTNQPQHF,TGTGCCAGCAGCCGAACAAATCAGCCCCAGCATTTT
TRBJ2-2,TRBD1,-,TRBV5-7,CASSYGQGNTGELFF,TGTGCCAGCAGCTACGGACAGGGGAACACCGGGGAGCTGTTTTTT